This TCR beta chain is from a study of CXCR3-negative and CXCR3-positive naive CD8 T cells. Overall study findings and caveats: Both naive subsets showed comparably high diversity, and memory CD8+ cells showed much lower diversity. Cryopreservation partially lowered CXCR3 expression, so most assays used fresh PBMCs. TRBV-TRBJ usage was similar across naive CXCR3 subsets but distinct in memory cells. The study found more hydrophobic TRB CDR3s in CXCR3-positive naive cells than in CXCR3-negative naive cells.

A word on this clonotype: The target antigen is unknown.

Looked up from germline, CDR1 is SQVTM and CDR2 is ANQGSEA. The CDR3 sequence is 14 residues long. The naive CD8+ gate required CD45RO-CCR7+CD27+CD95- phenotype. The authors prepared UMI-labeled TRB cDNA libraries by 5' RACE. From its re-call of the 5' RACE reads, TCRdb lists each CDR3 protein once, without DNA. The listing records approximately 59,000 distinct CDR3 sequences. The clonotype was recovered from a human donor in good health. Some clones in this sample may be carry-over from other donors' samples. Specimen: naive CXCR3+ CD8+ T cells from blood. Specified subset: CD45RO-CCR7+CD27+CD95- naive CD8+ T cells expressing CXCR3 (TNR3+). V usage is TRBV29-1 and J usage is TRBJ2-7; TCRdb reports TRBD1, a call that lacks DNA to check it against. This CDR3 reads CSVELQGLPYEQYF.